This T cell receptor beta chain was documented in a study of OX40 agonist ivuxolimab in advanced cancers. About the research overall: Ivuxolimab was administered intravenously to patients at 0.01 to 10 mg/kg every 2 weeks. Prior therapy, whether anti-PD-1, anti-PD-L1 or anti-CTLA-4, was allowed, and about 40% had some.

Assay used: immunoSEQ multiplex PCR; TCRdb lists only in-frame clones, some missing. The sample includes 65,000 to 80,000 clones, about 88% seen only once; the top ten take about 1%. Looked up from germline, CDR1 is SGHRS and CDR2 is YFSETQ. CDR3 length equals 13 residues. V dropped 0 bases and J dropped 5 bases, with 6 bases sitting between them. With respect to this clone: Its antigen remains unidentified.

Broader study findings: Partial responders dosed at 0.1-3.0 mg/kg displayed clonal expansion ranking among the lowest.

The rearrangement links TRBV5-1 to TRBJ2-1; no clear D gene. The starting material was CD4+ or CD8+ T cells sorted from blood, obtained in a trial of the OX40 agonist ivuxolimab. This sequence originates from an adult with an advanced solid tumor such as melanoma, head and neck, liver or kidney cancer. CDR3 region: CASSLDTNNEQFF. The CDR3 nucleotides are TGCGCCAGCAGCTTGGACACCAACAATGAGCAGTTCTTC.